The 17 T cell receptor beta chains listed next were all sequenced from one sample in a study of blood T cell repertoires in COVID-19. Assay used: immunoSEQ multiplex PCR; TCRdb lists only in-frame clones, some missing. The sample comprises about 20,000 clones, more than 85% of which are singletons, and roughly 7.5% rests with the top ten. Material: peripheral blood. The receptors stem from a man aged 65-85 years with active COVID-19.

The J gene is TRBJ2-5, the V gene TRBV5-1, with a weak D call TRBD2 (6 bases). Trimming stripped 0 bases from V and 4 bases from J, with 7 bases between. Germline loops: CDR1 SGHRS, CDR2 YFSETQ. This CDR3 contains 13 residues. CDR3 amino acids: CASSLGDLETQYF. The CDR3 DNA reads TGCGCCAGCAGCTTGGGGGACTTAGAGACCCAGTACTTC.

V is TRBV7-2 and J is TRBJ2-7; 9 bases agree with TRBD2. V gave up 1 base and J gave up 0 bases; unmatched junction bases: 1. Germline V gives CDR1 SGHTA, CDR2 FQGNSA. This CDR3 contains 15 residues. As DNA, the CDR3 is TGTGCCAGCAGCTTAGGACTAGCGGTCTCCTACGAGCAGTACTTC. This encodes CASSLGLAVSYEQYF.

V is TRBV28 and J is TRBJ2-7; the match to TRBD2 covers 8 bases. CDR1 MDHEN and CDR2 SYDVKM come from the germline V gene. There are 14 residues in the CDR3. Unmatched junction bases numbered 11, after V lost 8 bases and J lost 5 bases. The CDR3 loop reads CASCVTAGGNEQYF. The CDR3 nucleotides are TGTGCCAGCTGCGTGACTGCGGGAGGCAACGAGCAGTACTTC.

The chain joins TRBV7-9 to TRBJ1-1, with D uncertain. V gave up 1 base and J gave up 3 bases, with 15 bases separating them. The CDR3 extends over 16 amino acids. Germline lookup yields CDR1 SEHNR and CDR2 FQNEAQ (reference sequence). CDR3 in amino acids: CASSLGLATRDTEAFF. For the CDR3, the DNA is TGTGCCAGCAGCTTAGGATTGGCAACCCGGGACACTGAAGCTTTCTTT.

This sequence joins TRBV10-3 and TRBJ1-5; the D is unclear. The V gene's germline CDR1 is ENHRY and CDR2 SYGVKD. The V end lost 6 bases, the J end lost 4 bases, and 7 bases lay between the germline ends. CDR3 size: 12 residues. CDR3 DNA sequence: TGTGCCATCAGCAGCGCAAATCAGCCCCAGCATTTT. Its protein product is CAISSANQPQHF.

The rearrangement joins TRBV11-3 to TRBJ2-5; unclear D gene. Trimming removed 2 bases from V and 10 bases from J, with 14 bases in between. CDR3 length: 13 amino acids. Germline assignment: CDR1 SGHNT and CDR2 YENEEA. CDR3: CASSLNPLEVQYF. CDR3 bases: TGTGCCAGCAGCTTAAATCCCTTAGAGGTCCAGTACTTC.

This chain uses TRBV6-5 with TRBJ1-4, with D perhaps matching TRBD1 (5 bases). Trimming stripped 10 bases from V and 6 bases from J, with 12 bases between. The CDR3 spans 12 residues. The germline V gene encodes CDR1 MNHEY and CDR2 SVGAGI. The CDR3 protein is CATGRGYEKLFF. The CDR3 DNA reads TGTGCCACCGGCCGGGGGTATGAAAAACTGTTTTTT.

The V and J genes are TRBV19 and TRBJ1-3, with TRBD1 identical over 8 bases. The CDR3 runs to 15 residues. CDR1 LNHDA and CDR2 SQIVND come from the germline V gene (reference sequence). J lost 3 bases, V lost 5 bases, and 6 bases had no gene match. The CDR3 is CASSPGRGLGNTIYF. In nucleotides, the CDR3 is TGTGCCAGTAGTCCCGGCAGGGGGCTTGGAAACACCATATATTTT. Filled out from reference TRBV19 and TRBJ1-3, the complete variable domain reads DGGITQSPKYLFRKEGQNVTLSCEQNLNHDAMYWYRQDPGQGLRLIYYSQIVNDFQKGDIAEGYSVSREKKESFPLTVTSAQKNPTAFYLCASSPGRGLGNTIYFGEGSWLTVV.

The chain has TRBV7-2 and TRBJ2-1, with 8 bases aligning to TRBD2. The V and J ends lost 5 bases and 2 bases, in that order; junction bases with no gene match: 5. The germline V gene has CDR1 SGHTA and CDR2 FQGNSA. CDR3 length: 15 amino acids. CDR3 sequence (DNA): TGTGCCAGCAGCCCCCCGGGGGGGCCCTACAATGAGCAGTTCTTC. Residues: CASSPPGGPYNEQFF.

The chain uses TRBV7-8 and TRBJ1-5, with D perhaps TRBD1 (5 bases). Germline V gives CDR1 SGHVS, CDR2 FQNEAQ. The length of the CDR3 is 15 residues. V was shortened by 1 base and J by 7 bases, with 14 bases between the two germline ends. The DNA for the CDR3 is TGTGCCAGCAGCTTAGATATACGGGGGGAACAGCCCCAGCATTTT. This codes for CASSLDIRGEQPQHF.

The chain combines TRBV3-1 (or the pseudogene TRBV3-2) with TRBJ2-1; 12 bases are a match to TRBD2. V lost 4 bases, J lost 15 bases, and 7 bases stayed unmatched. CDR1 is LGHDT, CDR2 YNNKEL, per germline (reference sequence). CDR3 length: 13 amino acids. The CDR3 is CASSPKTSGSPFF. The CDR3 nucleotides read TGTGCCAGCAGCCCCAAGACTAGCGGGAGCCCGTTCTTC.

The chain recombines TRBV27 with TRBJ1-6, with D perhaps matching TRBD1 (6 bases). V dropped 2 bases and J dropped 4 bases, with 9 bases sitting between them. Germline assignment: CDR1 MNHEY and CDR2 SMNVEV (reference sequence). The CDR3 has 15 residues. This chain's CDR3 is CASSLGDTYNSPLHF. The DNA of the CDR3 is TGTGCCAGCAGTTTAGGGGACACGTATAATTCACCCCTCCACTTT.

This chain connects TRBV12-3 or TRBV12-4 to TRBJ1-3; no clear D. CDR3 size: 13 residues. V was clipped by 4 bases and J by 9 bases, with 13 bases between them. In nucleotides, the CDR3 is TGTGCCAGCAGTTCCCCTTATATCTCCACCATATATTTT. It codes for CASSSPYISTIYF.

The CDR3 loop reads CATSDRGQDTQYF. The CDR3 DNA follows: TGTGCCACTTCGGACAGGGGGCAAGATACGCAGTATTTT. The chain has TRBV10-3 and TRBJ2-3; 11 positions match TRBD1. The CDR3 contains 13 residues. CDR1 and CDR2 from the germline V gene are ENHRY and SYGVKD. J gave up 5 bases and V 10 bases, and 5 bases lay outside the gene matches.

The V and J genes are TRBV3-1 (or the pseudogene TRBV3-2) and TRBJ2-1; D possibly corresponds to TRBD2 (5 bases). The ends were cut back, 1 base at V and 5 bases at J, with 18 bases in the middle. This CDR3 contains 17 residues. Germline loops: CDR1 LGHDT, CDR2 YNNKEL (reference sequence). As DNA, the CDR3 is TGTGCCAGCAGCCAAGGGGTTGTCGGACTTAGGAACAATGAGCAGTTCTTC. It translates to CASSQGVVGLRNNEQFF.

V gene TRBV2 combines with J gene TRBJ1-1; 9 nucleotides line up with TRBD1. V shed 4 bases, J shed 6 bases, and the junction held 6 bases outside the gene matches. Germline V gene sequence: CDR1 SNHLY, CDR2 FYNNEI. The CDR3 contains 14 residues. The CDR3 spells CASSVQGASAEAFF. The CDR3 nucleotides are TGTGCCAGCAGTGTACAGGGGGCGTCCGCTGAAGCTTTCTTT.

The chain couples TRBV7-2 to TRBJ1-3; 7 bases agree with TRBD1. Germline V gene sequence: CDR1 SGHTA, CDR2 FQGNSA. After removal of 1 base from V and 2 bases from J, the junction contained 5 bases not matched to a gene. CDR3 length: 16 amino acids. For the CDR3, the DNA is TGTGCCAGCAGCTTAGTCGGGCAGGGGGCTGGAAACACCATATATTTT. This encodes CASSLVGQGAGNTIYF. Filled out from reference TRBV7-2 and TRBJ1-3, the complete variable domain reads GAGVSQSPSNKVTEKGKDVELRCDPISGHTALYWYRQSLGQGLEFLIYFQGNSAPDKSGLPSDRFSAERTGGSVSTLTIQRTQQEDSAVYLCASSLVGQGAGNTIYFGEGSWLTVV.